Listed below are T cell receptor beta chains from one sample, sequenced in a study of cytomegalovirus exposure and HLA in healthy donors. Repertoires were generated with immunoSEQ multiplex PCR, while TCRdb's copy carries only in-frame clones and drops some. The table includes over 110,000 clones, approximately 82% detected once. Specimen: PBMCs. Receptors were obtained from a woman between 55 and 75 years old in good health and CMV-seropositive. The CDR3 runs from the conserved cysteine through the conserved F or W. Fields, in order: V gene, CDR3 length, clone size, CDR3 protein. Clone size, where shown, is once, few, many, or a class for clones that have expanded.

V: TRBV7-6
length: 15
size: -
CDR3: CASSPSDRGREKLFF

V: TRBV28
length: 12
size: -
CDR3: CASTDSQETQYF

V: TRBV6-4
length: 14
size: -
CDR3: CASGTSGRLNEQFF

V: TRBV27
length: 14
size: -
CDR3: CASSRTRSTDTQYF

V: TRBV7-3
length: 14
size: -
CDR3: CASSPLAGYNEQFF

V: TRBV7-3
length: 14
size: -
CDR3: CASSSRPSYGELFF

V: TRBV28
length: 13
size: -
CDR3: CASSITGGGGAFF

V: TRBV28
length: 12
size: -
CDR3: CASRPGWQPQHF

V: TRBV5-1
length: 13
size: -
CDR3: CASSLDSQETQYF

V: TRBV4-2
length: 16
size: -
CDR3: CASSQDELAGISIQYF

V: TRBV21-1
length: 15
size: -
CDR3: CASRKAGAQNTEAFF

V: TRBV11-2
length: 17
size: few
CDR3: CASSLGIQRLAGYEQYF